Listed below are T cell receptor beta chains from one sample, sequenced in a study of shared clonotypes between healthy human individuals. The data were produced by immunoSEQ multiplex PCR, yet TCRdb's version contains in-frame clones alone and is incomplete. The repertoire holds 2 million to 3 million clones, with under 95% as singletons. Sequencing was performed on naive CD4+ T cells from PBMCs. All receptors derive from a young man in good health. Some clones in this sample may be carry-over from other donors' samples. CDR3s include the opening cysteine and the closing phenylalanine or tryptophan. The D gene is left open where the match is weak. The size of a clone is reported for some rows only, either as once, few or many, or as a class for expanded clones.

clone_size	d_call	j_call	v_call	cdr3_nt	cdr3_aa
few	NA	TRBJ1-4	TRBV9	TGTGCCAGCAGCGTAGGGGAGACCGCAGGGGAAAAACTGTTTTTT	CASSVGETAGEKLFF
NA	NA	TRBJ2-1	TRBV11-2	TGTGCCAGCAGTCAACAGGAGTTTTACAATGAGCAGTTCTTC	CASSQQEFYNEQFF
NA	NA	TRBJ2-1	TRBV6-4	TGTGCCAGCAGTGAGAGCAGGGACAATGAGCAGTTCTTC	CASSESRDNEQFF
NA	NA	TRBJ1-3	TRBV6-1	TGTGCCAGCAGACAGGGATACTCTGGAAACACCATATATTTT	CASRQGYSGNTIYF
NA	NA	TRBJ2-3	TRBV7-8	TGTGCCAGCAGCTACACGACTGCCGGTACGCAGTATTTT	CASSYTTAGTQYF
NA	NA	TRBJ2-3	TRBV21-1	TGTGCCAGCAGACCGGGCGGAAGCACAGATACGCAGTATTTT	CASRPGGSTDTQYF
NA	TRBD2	TRBJ2-7	TRBV5-4	TGTGCCAGCAGCCCCCAGCGGGAGGTAGACGAGCAGTACTTC	CASSPQREVDEQYF
NA	NA	TRBJ1-3	TRBV29-1	TGCAGCGTTGAGGACCGGGACGGCTCTGGAAACACCATATATTTT	CSVEDRDGSGNTIYF
once	TRBD1	TRBJ2-7	TRBV9	TGTGCCAGCAGCGTTGGACAGGACCCCTACGAGCAGTACTTC	CASSVGQDPYEQYF
once	NA	TRBJ2-7	TRBV5-1	TGCGCCAGCAGCTTCGCCTACGAGCAGTACTTC	CASSFAYEQYF
NA	TRBD1	TRBJ2-5	TRBV10-2	TGCGCCAGCAGTTTGCAGGGGGTTGGAGAGACCCAGTACTTC	CASSLQGVGETQYF
NA	TRBD2	TRBJ2-3	TRBV7-2	TGTGCCAGCAGCTTCCAGAGCATCAGCGGGAGGGATCGGGCGCAGTATTTT	CASSFQSISGRDRAQYF
NA	TRBD1	TRBJ1-1	TRBV30	TGTGCCTGGAGTTTGGCGAGGACAGGGAACACTGAAGCTTTCTTT	CAWSLARTGNTEAFF
NA	TRBD2	TRBJ2-2	TRBV9	TGTGCCAGCAGCGTAGGCCCGGGGGGGACCGGGGAGCTGTTTTTT	CASSVGPGGTGELFF
NA	TRBD2	TRBJ2-1	TRBV6-5	TGTGCCAGCAGTTCTCGACTAGCGGGAGAGTACAATGAGCAGTTCTTC	CASSSRLAGEYNEQFF
NA	NA	TRBJ2-5	TRBV5-1	TGCGCCACCGGAGAAATGACAACTTCACAAGAGACCCAGTACTTC	CATGEMTTSQETQYF
NA	TRBD1	TRBJ2-5	TRBV6-6	TGTGCCAGCAGTGTGGACAGGGCAAGGCAAGAGACCCAGTACTTC	CASSVDRARQETQYF
NA	NA	TRBJ1-1	TRBV5-1	TGCGCCAGCAGCTTGCTGGGGAAGAACACTGAAGCTTTCTTT	CASSLLGKNTEAFF
NA	TRBD2	TRBJ2-3	TRBV5-4	TGTGCCAGCAGCTTAAAGCGGGAAGGGGGCACAGATACGCAGTATTTT	CASSLKREGGTDTQYF
NA	NA	TRBJ2-3	TRBV18	TGTGCCAGCTCACCCCCCACTCGCACAGATACGCAGTATTTT	CASSPPTRTDTQYF
NA	NA	TRBJ2-1	TRBV5-1	TGCGCCAGCAACAGGAGAAGAGGCGAGGAGTACAATGAGCAGTTCTTC	CASNRRRGEEYNEQFF
NA	NA	TRBJ2-3	TRBV5-1	TGCGCCAGCAGCTTGGTTGGAGGGCCAGATACGCAGTATTTT	CASSLVGGPDTQYF
once	TRBD1	TRBJ2-1	TRBV7-9	TGTGCCAGCAGCCCGGGGACAGGGGGCCTCGATGAGCAGTTCTTC	CASSPGTGGLDEQFF
once	NA	TRBJ2-1	TRBV6-6	TGTGCCAGCAGACCTGAATCCTACAATGAGCAGTTCTTC	CASRPESYNEQFF
NA	NA	TRBJ1-1	TRBV6-6	TGTGCCAGCGAATCCGGCAACTTTATGAACACTGAAGCTTTCTTT	CASESGNFMNTEAFF
NA	NA	TRBJ2-2	TRBV19	TGTGCCAGTCTGGGGCGGGGAACCGGGGAGCTGTTTTTT	CASLGRGTGELFF
NA	NA	TRBJ2-2	TRBV7-8	TGTGCCAGCAGCTTAGCGAGTTCTGTCAACACCGGGGAGCTGTTTTTT	CASSLASSVNTGELFF
NA	NA	TRBJ1-1	TRBV19	TGTGCCAGTAGACTTCAGTCGGGAAACACTGAAGCTTTCTTT	CASRLQSGNTEAFF
NA	NA	TRBJ1-1	TRBV6-6	TGTGCCAGCACCCCCCGGGACGGCTTGAACACTGAAGCTTTCTTT	CASTPRDGLNTEAFF
NA	NA	TRBJ2-5	TRBV5-4	TGTGCCAGCAGCTTAAAGCCTGGGGAGACCCAGTACTTC	CASSLKPGETQYF
NA	TRBD1	TRBJ1-5	TRBV7-8	TGTGCCAGCAGCTTCAGGGGGCGTCAGCCCCAGCATTTT	CASSFRGRQPQHF
NA	TRBD2	TRBJ2-5	TRBV29-1	TGCAGCGTTGAACTCGGCGGGGGTACCCAGTACTTC	CSVELGGGTQYF
NA	NA	TRBJ1-5	TRBV5-6	TGTGCCAGCAGCTTGGGTACAGTTAGCAATCAGCCCCAGCATTTT	CASSLGTVSNQPQHF
NA	TRBD1	TRBJ1-1	TRBV7-2	TGTGCCAGCAGCTTGCTGGGACAGGGGGGCACTGAAGCTTTCTTT	CASSLLGQGGTEAFF
NA	NA	TRBJ1-1	TRBV29-1	TGCAGCGTTGAGGCACAGCGAATGAACACTGAAGCTTTCTTT	CSVEAQRMNTEAFF
NA	NA	TRBJ2-4	TRBV13	TGTGCCAGCAGCTTACTAACGGGGGCTGAATACTTC	CASSLLTGAEYF
NA	NA	TRBJ1-5	TRBV28	TGTGCCAGCAGCTCGCTCCCGACTTTTCAGCCCCAGCATTTT	CASSSLPTFQPQHF
NA	NA	TRBJ1-1	TRBV4-2	TGTGCCAGCAGCCAAGATCTAGGGAGAACTGAAGCTTTCTTT	CASSQDLGRTEAFF
NA	NA	TRBJ2-5	TRBV11-3	TGTGCCAGCAGCTCAAAGGCCTCAGAGACCCAGTACTTC	CASSSKASETQYF
NA	NA	TRBJ1-5	TRBV13	TGTGCCAGCAGCTTCGGTGCAGATCAGCCCCAGCATTTT	CASSFGADQPQHF
NA	NA	TRBJ1-3	TRBV10-1	TGCGCCAGCAGTGACCCCGGGACCGCATATCTCTCTGGAAACACCATATATTTT	CASSDPGTAYLSGNTIYF
NA	NA	TRBJ2-5	TRBV29-1	TGCAGCGGCGGGCGGAGAGAGACCCAGTACTTC	CSGGRRETQYF
NA	NA	TRBJ2-2	TRBV6-1	TGTGCCAGCAGTGAGGCAGATAGCGGATATTTCACCGGGGAGCTGTTTTTT	CASSEADSGYFTGELFF
NA	NA	TRBJ1-1	TRBV6-1	TGTGCCAGCAGTGAGGCAGGGAACACTGAAGCTTTCTTT	CASSEAGNTEAFF
NA	TRBD2	TRBJ2-3	TRBV28	TGTGCCAGCAGTTCACCAGCGGGAGACGTTGATACGCAGTATTTT	CASSSPAGDVDTQYF